The 32 T cell receptor beta chains presented below share a single source sample, sequenced in a study of control samples from healthy donors and cancer patients. Generated by immunoSEQ multiplex PCR, the TCRdb table keeps only in-frame clones and is missing some. The sample includes about 100,000 clones, less than 90% seen only once; the top ten take approximately 20%. Source material: blood. Receptor source: a woman between 45 and 60 years old in good health.

The chain has TRBV19 and TRBJ1-6, with D possibly matching TRBD1 (5 bases). The germline CDR1 and CDR2 sequences are LNHDA and SQIVND (reference sequence). Between the trimmed V and J ends, which lost 5 bases and 8 bases, there was a span of 19 bases. The CDR3 runs 16 residues. The CDR3 spells CASSLRRGGSDSPLHF. CDR3 sequence (DNA): TGTGCCAGTAGTCTCCGACGGGGGGGTTCGGATTCACCCCTCCACTTT. Variable domain in full (rest from reference TRBV19 and TRBJ1-6): DGGITQSPKYLFRKEGQNVTLSCEQNLNHDAMYWYRQDPGQGLRLIYYSQIVNDFQKGDIAEGYSVSREKKESFPLTVTSAQKNPTAFYLCASSLRRGGSDSPLHFGNGTRLTVT.

The V call is TRBV19, the J call TRBJ1-3; D might be TRBD1 (5 bases). V lost 3 bases and J lost 2, with 8 bases in between. Looked up from germline, CDR1 is LNHDA and CDR2 is SQIVND (reference sequence). The CDR3 contains 14 residues. CDR3 region: CASSMTATGNTIYF. The CDR3 DNA reads as TGTGCCAGTAGTATGACAGCAACTGGAAACACCATATATTTT. The full variable domain, completed using reference TRBV19 and TRBJ1-3, is DGGITQSPKYLFRKEGQNVTLSCEQNLNHDAMYWYRQDPGQGLRLIYYSQIVNDFQKGDIAEGYSVSREKKESFPLTVTSAQKNPTAFYLCASSMTATGNTIYFGEGSWLTVV.

This rearrangement joins TRBV6-5 to TRBJ2-7; possible D gene TRBD2, 5 bases. This CDR3 has 13 amino acids. V shed 6 bases and J shed 4 bases, with 13 bases lying between them. Germline lookup yields CDR1 MNHEY and CDR2 SVGAGI. CDR3 region: CASSSTGRYEQYF. CDR3 nucleotides: TGTGCCAGCAGCTCGACGGGAAGATACGAGCAGTACTTC.

The rearrangement uses TRBV5-1 and TRBJ1-1; 8 positions match TRBD1. V was pared by 7 bases and J by 2 bases, with 10 bases of the junction left unmatched. Germline CDR1 SGHRS, CDR2 YFSETQ. The CDR3 runs 15 residues. The CDR3 region has the DNA TGCGCCAGCCGCAAGGCGACAGGGGTCAACACTGAAGCTTTCTTT. It is translated as CASRKATGVNTEAFF.

This chain uses TRBV18 with TRBJ2-1; TRBD1 agrees at 7 bases. The germline V gene encodes CDR1 KGHSH and CDR2 LQKENI. This CDR3 comprises 17 residues. Unmatched junction bases numbered 8, after V lost 0 bases and J lost 3 bases. In DNA form, the CDR3 reads TGTGCCAGCTCACCACCGGGACCGGGACAGTACTACAATGAGCAGTTCTTC. Translating gives CASSPPGPGQYYNEQFF.

The CDR3 is CASSLHFLQGDREDTEAFF. CDR3 nucleotides: TGCGCCAGCAGCCTTCACTTCCTACAAGGGGACAGGGAGGACACTGAAGCTTTCTTT. The chain has TRBV4-3 and TRBJ1-1; 9 bases agree with TRBD1. J lost 3 bases, V lost 4 bases, and 18 bases had no gene match. This CDR3 is built from 19 residues. CDR1 is LGHNA, CDR2 YSLEER, per germline.

The chain employs TRBV7-3 and TRBJ1-1; the match to TRBD1 covers 9 bases. V lost 2 bases to trimming and J lost 6 bases; unmatched junction nucleotides: 7. Per the germline V gene, CDR1 is SGHTA and CDR2 is FQGTGA. The CDR3 is 15 amino acids. This CDR3 is CASSLGDRDVAEAFF. As DNA, the CDR3 is TGTGCCAGCAGCTTAGGGGACAGGGATGTCGCTGAAGCTTTCTTT.

The chain has TRBV19 and TRBJ2-3; D ambiguous. The CDR3 is 13 residues long. Deletions cut 4 bases from V and 2 bases from J, with 7 bases between. The germline V gene encodes CDR1 LNHDA and CDR2 SQIVND (reference sequence). CDR3 sequence reads: CASSRASTDTQYF. The CDR3 bases are TGTGCCAGTAGTAGGGCCTCCACAGATACGCAGTATTTT. Filled out from reference TRBV19 and TRBJ2-3, the complete variable domain reads DGGITQSPKYLFRKEGQNVTLSCEQNLNHDAMYWYRQDPGQGLRLIYYSQIVNDFQKGDIAEGYSVSREKKESFPLTVTSAQKNPTAFYLCASSRASTDTQYFGPGTRLTVL.

CDR3 nucleotides: TGTGCTAGTGGTTTGGGACAGGGAATGAAATACGAGCAGTACGTC. Its protein is CASGLGQGMKYEQYV. V is TRBV12-5 and J is TRBJ2-7, with 7 bases that match TRBD1. CDR3 length equals 15 residues. Losses at the gene ends were 1 base for V and 4 bases for J; bases not matched to a gene: 7. Germline V gene lookup returns CDR1 LGHNT and CDR2 FRNRAP.

The chain employs TRBV27 and TRBJ1-1; D might be TRBD1 (5 bases). Per the germline V gene, CDR1 is MNHEY and CDR2 is SMNVEV (reference sequence). V dropped 5 bases and J dropped 0 bases, with 25 bases sitting between them. The CDR3 totals 19 residues. CDR3 sequence: CASSHIQVFLQGMNTEAFF. DNA for the CDR3: TGTGCCAGCAGTCACATACAGGTTTTCTTGCAGGGTATGAACACTGAAGCTTTCTTT.

The chain has TRBV7-9 and TRBJ2-3; 10 bases align to TRBD2. J gave up 1 base and V 1 base, and 2 bases lay outside the gene matches. Per the germline V gene, CDR1 is SEHNR and CDR2 is FQNEAQ (reference sequence). The CDR3 is 16 residues long. The DNA for the CDR3 is TGTGCCAGCAGCTTAGAAGGGACTAGCGGCACAGATACGCAGTATTTT. Its protein product is CASSLEGTSGTDTQYF. Complete variable domain (other parts from reference TRBV7-9 and TRBJ2-3): DTGVSQNPRHKITKRGQNVTFRCDPISEHNRLYWYRQTLGQGPEFLTYFQNEAQLEKSRLLSDRFSAERPKGSFSTLEIQRTEQGDSAMYLCASSLEGTSGTDTQYFGPGTRLTVL.

This chain uses TRBV7-8 with TRBJ2-2; 8 bases are shared with TRBD2. The CDR3 is 20 residues long. V was pared by 5 bases and J by 0 bases, with 17 bases of the junction left unmatched. Per the germline V gene, CDR1 is SGHVS and CDR2 is FQNEAQ. Written as DNA, the CDR3 is TGTGCCAGCAGCCTGCTGGGTGGACTAGCAGTGGGGCCGAACACCGGGGAGCTGTTTTTT. Protein: CASSLLGGLAVGPNTGELFF.

The rearrangement joins TRBV6-5 to TRBJ1-5, with D uncertain. Germline assignment: CDR1 MNHEY and CDR2 SVGAGI. The germline V and J ends were trimmed by 7 bases and 4 bases, with 17 bases remaining between them. The CDR3 is made up of 15 amino acids. In DNA, the CDR3 is TGTGCCAGCATCCTGTCAGGCATAGGTAATCAGCCCCAGCATTTT. Translating gives CASILSGIGNQPQHF.

This chain connects TRBV30 to TRBJ1-1; possibly TRBD1 for D (6 bases). Germline V CDR1 and CDR2: GTSNPN, SVGIG (reference sequence). CDR3 length: 14 residues. V dropped 6 bases and J dropped 1 base, with 15 bases sitting between them. DNA for the CDR3: TGTGCCTGTTCCCTCAGGGGACGGAACACTGAAGCTTTCTTT. This codes for CACSLRGRNTEAFF.

The chain employs TRBV15 and TRBJ1-4, with D possibly being TRBD1 (5 bases). The CDR3 runs 18 residues. Trimming pared 1 base from V and 3 bases from J, leaving 18 bases between. Per the germline V gene, CDR1 is LNHNV and CDR2 is YYDKDF (reference sequence). CDR3 in DNA: TGTGCCACCAGCAGAGGCCTCAGAATCCGGGGCTCTAATGAAAAACTGTTTTTT. Amino acids: CATSRGLRIRGSNEKLFF.

The V and J genes are TRBV3-1 (or the pseudogene TRBV3-2) and TRBJ1-2, with unresolved D. The germline V gene encodes CDR1 LGHDT and CDR2 YNNKEL (reference sequence). CDR3 length: 15 residues. The V gene lost 7 bases and the J gene lost 0 bases, with 15 bases spanning the gap. CDR3 sequence: CASTTDRSPNYGYTF. CDR3 sequence (DNA): TGTGCCAGCACGACGGACCGCTCGCCTAACTATGGCTACACCTTC.

The rearrangement joins TRBV30 to TRBJ2-3; D is unresolved. V was clipped by 6 bases and J by 2 bases, with 15 bases between them. The germline V gene has CDR1 GTSNPN and CDR2 SVGIG (reference sequence). CDR3 length: 14 residues. The CDR3 sequence is CACRATRNTDTQYF. CDR3 DNA: TGTGCCTGCCGGGCGACAAGGAACACAGATACGCAGTATTTT.

The CDR3 region has the DNA TGTGCCAGCAGTGAGGGGTCCCCCCGGACCACTGAAGCTTTCTTT. Its translation: CASSEGSPRTTEAFF. The rearrangement joins TRBV2 to TRBJ1-1; no clear D gene. CDR1 SNHLY and CDR2 FYNNEI come from the germline V gene. The CDR3 extends over 15 amino acids. Trimming took off 3 bases at V and 4 bases at J, with 15 bases between the two ends.

CDR3: CASNRQGSRYEQYF. The CDR3 DNA is TGTGCCAGCAACCGACAGGGTTCGCGCTACGAGCAGTACTTC. The chain carries TRBV6-5 and TRBJ2-7, with 7 bases that match TRBD1. V was clipped by 7 bases and J by 3 bases; unmatched bases: 9. The CDR3 loop spans 14 amino acids. Germline loops: CDR1 MNHEY, CDR2 SVGAGI.

The chain couples TRBV20-1 to TRBJ2-3; D not resolved. The CDR3 is 11 amino acids. The V gene's germline CDR1 is DFQATT and CDR2 SNEGSKA (reference sequence). The V and J ends lost 3 bases and 7 bases respectively, with 8 bases between them. The CDR3 spells CSASLTYTQYF. Written as DNA, the CDR3 is TGCAGTGCTAGTTTGACATATACGCAGTATTTT.

CDR3 DNA sequence: TGCGCCAGCAGCTTCTTAGCGGGAGCGGGCAATGAGCAGTTCTTC. Its translation: CASSFLAGAGNEQFF. This chain connects TRBV5-1 to TRBJ2-1, with 9 positions matching TRBD2. This CDR3 comprises 15 residues. Germline CDR1 is SGHRS and CDR2 is YFSETQ. After removal of 2 bases from V and 6 bases from J, the junction contained 6 bases not matched to a gene. Full variable domain (rest looked up from reference TRBV5-1 and TRBJ2-1): KAGVTQTPRYLIKTRGQQVTLSCSPISGHRSVSWYQQTPGQGLQFLFEYFSETQRNKGNFPGRFSGRQFSNSRSEMNVSTLELGDSALYLCASSFLAGAGNEQFFGPGTRLTVL.

This chain joins TRBV7-2 and TRBJ2-5, with a tentative D call TRBD1 (5 bases). Trimming cost V 4 bases and J 4 bases, with 13 bases left between them. The CDR3 contains 14 residues. In germline, CDR1 is SGHTA, CDR2 FQGNSA. This CDR3 is CASSSTGLRETQYF. CDR3 in DNA: TGTGCCAGCAGCTCAACAGGATTGAGAGAGACCCAGTACTTC.

The chain couples TRBV5-4 to TRBJ2-7; D possibly corresponds to TRBD1 (5 bases). Per germline, CDR1 SGHNT and CDR2 YYREEE (reference sequence). Trimming removed 4 bases from V and 2 bases from J, with 13 bases in between. The CDR3 spans 14 residues. As DNA, the CDR3 is TGTGCCAGCAGCCAGGGAAGCCCCCCCTACGAGCAGTACGTC. This gives the protein CASSQGSPPYEQYV.

The J gene is TRBJ2-3, the V gene TRBV7-3; D ambiguous. Germline V gene lookup returns CDR1 SGHTA and CDR2 FQGTGA. The CDR3 covers 12 residues. Trimming removed 2 bases from V and 5 bases from J, with 5 bases in between. CDR3 sequence reads: CASSLEIDTQYF. The DNA for the CDR3 is TGTGCCAGCAGCTTAGAAATAGATACGCAGTATTTT.

The chain employs TRBV6-5 and TRBJ2-7; tentative D call: TRBD1 (6 bases). V lost 2 bases to trimming and J lost 5 bases, with 13 bases between them. Per the germline V gene, CDR1 is MNHEY and CDR2 is SVGAGI. The CDR3 is 14 amino acids. The CDR3 loop reads CASSYMGARDEQYF. The CDR3 DNA follows: TGTGCCAGCAGTTACATGGGGGCGCGCGACGAGCAGTACTTC.

V gene TRBV11-2 combines with J gene TRBJ1-5; D gene uncertain. The CDR3 is 13 amino acids. Germline loops: CDR1 SGHAT, CDR2 FQNNGV. V gave up 5 bases and J gave up 7 bases, with 12 bases separating them. The CDR3 coding sequence is TGTGCCAGCAGCCTTGACATTGACCAGCCCCAGCATTTT. Residues: CASSLDIDQPQHF.

This clone has only a few counts. This rearrangement joins TRBV5-1 to TRBJ2-5; a possible D gene is TRBD2 (6 bases). Germline V CDR1 and CDR2: SGHRS, YFSETQ. Between the trimmed V and J ends, which lost 4 bases and 3 bases, there was a span of 10 bases. The CDR3 is 13 residues long. As DNA, the CDR3 is TGCGCCAGCAGCGCCCCGGGGGAAGAGACCCAGTACTTC. Its translation: CASSAPGEETQYF.

This clone was counted only a few times. The rearrangement joins TRBV5-4 to TRBJ1-1, with unresolved D. V was clipped by 4 bases and J by 3 bases, with 10 bases between them. Germline V CDR1 and CDR2: SGHNT, YYREEE (reference sequence). This CDR3 has 13 amino acids. CDR3 residues: CASSQLRYTEAFF. CDR3 bases: TGTGCCAGCAGCCAGTTACGTTACACTGAAGCTTTCTTT.

This chain uses TRBV10-1 with TRBJ1-6; maybe TRBD1 (6 bases). The CDR3 has 13 amino acids. Between the trimmed V and J ends, which lost 5 bases and 9 bases, there was a span of 11 bases. The germline CDR1 and CDR2 sequences are WNHNN and SYGVQD (reference sequence). The CDR3 nucleotides read TGCGCCAGCAGTTCGCAGGGGACTTCACCCCTCCACTTT. Translation gives CASSSQGTSPLHF.

The rearrangement joins TRBV4-2 to TRBJ2-3; D is ambiguous. The germline gives CDR1 LGHNA, CDR2 YNFKEQ. This CDR3 region has 15 residues. The V gene lost 0 bases and the J gene lost 2 bases, with 9 bases spanning the gap. In DNA form, the CDR3 reads TGTGCCAGCAGCCAAGAAACCGATAACACAGATACGCAGTATTTT. As protein: CASSQETDNTDTQYF.

The rearrangement links TRBV4-2 to TRBJ1-1; D remains unclear. Trimming removed 1 base at V and 3 bases at J, with 3 bases between. The germline V gene encodes CDR1 LGHNA and CDR2 YNFKEQ. The CDR3 runs 12 residues. Here the CDR3 DNA reads TGTGCCAGCAGCCAAGCGTACACTGAAGCTTTCTTT. This encodes CASSQAYTEAFF.

The chain links TRBV9 to TRBJ1-2, with D hard to call. V was clipped by 0 bases and J by 1 base, with 7 bases between them. CDR1 SGDLS and CDR2 YYNGEE come from the germline V gene. This CDR3 has 14 residues. This CDR3 reads CASSVAESNYGYTF. CDR3 in DNA: TGTGCCAGCAGCGTAGCGGAAAGTAACTATGGCTACACCTTC. Using reference TRBV9 and TRBJ1-2 for the parts outside the CDR3, the full variable domain is DSGVTQTPKHLITATGQRVTLRCSPRSGDLSVYWYQQSLDQGLQFLIQYYNGEERAKGNILERFSAQQFPDLHSELNLSSLELGDSALYFCASSVAESNYGYTFGSGTRLTVV.